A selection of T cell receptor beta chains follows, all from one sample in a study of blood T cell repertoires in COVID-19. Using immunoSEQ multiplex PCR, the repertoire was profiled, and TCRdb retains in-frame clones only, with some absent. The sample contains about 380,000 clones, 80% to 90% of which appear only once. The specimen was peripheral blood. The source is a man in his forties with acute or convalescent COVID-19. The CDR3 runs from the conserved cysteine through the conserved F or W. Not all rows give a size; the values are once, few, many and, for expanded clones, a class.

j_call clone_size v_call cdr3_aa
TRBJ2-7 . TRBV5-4 CASSPSPNEQYF
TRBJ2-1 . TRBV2 CASTSQTLNNEQFF
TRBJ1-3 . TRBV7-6 CASSIRLGQWGSGNTIYF
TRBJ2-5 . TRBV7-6 CASSLASGGSETQYF
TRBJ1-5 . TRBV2 CASSEGGQDNQPQHF
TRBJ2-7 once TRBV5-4 CASSRKGGHYEQYF
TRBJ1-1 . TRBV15 CATSRGGQGSNTEAFF
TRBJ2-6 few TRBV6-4 CASSTGGSGANVLTF
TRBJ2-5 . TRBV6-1 CASIYSGSDQETQYF
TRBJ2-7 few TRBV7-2 CASSYETGREQYF
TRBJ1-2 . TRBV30 CAWTHDEGGYTF
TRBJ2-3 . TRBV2 CASSDGQLSSDTQYF
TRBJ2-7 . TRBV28 CASRRTEGWYEQYF
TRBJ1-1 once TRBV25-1 CASRRGSTTEAFF
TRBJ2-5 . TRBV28 CASSWGQGYQETQYF
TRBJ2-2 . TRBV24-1 CATSDGTSGSRANTGELFF
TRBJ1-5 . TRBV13 CASSLGQGGSQPQHF
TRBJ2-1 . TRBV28 CASSLAGGYHNEQFF
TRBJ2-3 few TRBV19 CASQDRGRPDTQYF
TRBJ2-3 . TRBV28 CASSPSQGPTDTQYF
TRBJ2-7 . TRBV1 CTSRQGYSYEQYF
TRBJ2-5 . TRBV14 CASSREEGLETQYF
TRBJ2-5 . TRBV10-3 CAISSGGETQYF
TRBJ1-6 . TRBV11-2 CASSLVPRGPSPLHF
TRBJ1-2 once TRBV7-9 CASSPRGQSDYGYTF
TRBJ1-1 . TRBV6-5 CASSWDRRNTEAFF
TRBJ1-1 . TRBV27 CASSGHSFMNTEAFF
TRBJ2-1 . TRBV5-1 CASRPLAGSSYNEQFF
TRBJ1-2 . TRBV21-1 CASSTKSLPGQGIYGYTF
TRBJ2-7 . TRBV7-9 CASSLQNYEQYF
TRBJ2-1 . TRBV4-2 CASSQEERELYNEQFF
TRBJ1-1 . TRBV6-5 CASSRDTEAFF
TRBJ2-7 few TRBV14 CASSPPGTGLSEQYF
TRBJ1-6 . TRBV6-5 CASSPSDSYNSPLHF
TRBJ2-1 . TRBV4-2 CASSHLSGSEDEQFF
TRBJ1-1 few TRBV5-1 CASRLNTGTGAEAFF
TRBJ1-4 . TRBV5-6 CASSLSGEDEKLFF
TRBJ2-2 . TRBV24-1 CATSDFLLRELFF
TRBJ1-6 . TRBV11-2 CASSREGSTNSPLHF
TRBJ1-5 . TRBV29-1 CSVSIPGRRISNQPQHF
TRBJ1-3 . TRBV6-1 CASRDRISGNTIYF
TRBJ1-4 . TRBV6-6 CASVLNEKLFF
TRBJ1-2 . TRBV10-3 CAISESWAGANYGYTF
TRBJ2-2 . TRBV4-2 CASSLSGGGLFF
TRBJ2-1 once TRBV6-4 CASSVQGASYNEQFF
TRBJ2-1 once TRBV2 CASTSDFYNEQFF
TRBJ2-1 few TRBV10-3 CAIKSGGADNEQFF
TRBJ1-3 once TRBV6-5 CASRQQSSGNTIYF
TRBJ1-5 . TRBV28 CASMKGARGNQPQHF
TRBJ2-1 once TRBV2 CASKLARNEQFF
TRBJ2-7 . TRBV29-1 CSVGVGTFYEQYF